This T cell receptor (beta chain) was recorded in a study of cytomegalovirus exposure and HLA in healthy donors. About the study: Roughly 77 million unique TCRs from HLA-typed donors made up an early data release.

This CDR3 has 12 residues. Germline trimming cut 3 bases from V and 8 bases from J; bases unmatched to any gene: 2. Germline loops: CDR1 SEHNR, CDR2 FQNEAQ (reference sequence). General observations from the study: The authors later linked a missense DCLRE1C variant to TCR beta V- and J-gene trimming. According to an earlier analysis, most TCR beta V segments yielded productive rearrangements about 90% or about 30% of the time.

PCR involved 60 Vbeta and 13 Jbeta primers. Produced via immunoSEQ multiplex PCR; TCRdb's table is partial and in-frame only. The sample yields 95,000 to 150,000 clones, 15% seen once. As to this clone: Its antigen is unknown.

The sequenced sample consisted of PBMCs. The sequence was obtained from a woman aged 18-30 years in good health and CMV-seronegative. The genes are TRBV7-9 and TRBJ1-1, with TRBD1 identical over 8 bases. CDR3 residues: CASSFDRGEAFF. The CDR3 DNA is TGTGCCAGCAGCTTCGACAGGGGAGAAGCTTTCTTT. The full variable domain, in which reference TRBV7-9 and TRBJ1-1 provide the parts outside the CDR3, is DTGVSQNPRHKITKRGQNVTFRCDPISEHNRLYWYRQTLGQGPEFLTYFQNEAQLEKSRLLSDRFSAERPKGSFSTLEIQRTEQGDSAMYLCASSFDRGEAFFGQGTRLTVV.